Ten or more counts support the clone carrying this T cell receptor beta chain. The antigen remains unidentified. This sample is part of a study of beta chain features in type 1 diabetes. Study results and caveats: Moderate but significant shortening of TCRB CDR3s was recorded in all four CD4+ subsets from Type 1 diabetes patients. Comparison showed that naive, central memory and Treg TCRB repertoires appeared more similar among patients than among healthy donors.

Isolated RNA was reverse transcribed in full, so expressed TCRB transcripts were sequenced. Roughly 3.57 million reads on average were seen across naive, central memory and regulatory T cell samples. The repertoire was sequenced with immunoSEQ multiplex PCR; TCRdb's copy has only in-frame clones and lacks some. The top ten hold 0.6% of the sample, which has 400,000 or so clones, 9.6% seen once. CD4+ naive, central memory, regulatory and stem cell-like memory subsets were isolated by sorting on CD45RO/CCR7/CD25/CD127/CD95/CD27. The V end was cut by 6 bases, the J end by 2 bases, with 5 bases between. The CDR3 runs to 13 residues. Germline CDR1 MDHEN, CDR2 SYDVKM.

Sequencing input: central memory CD4+ T cells from blood. This TCR came from a man aged 25 to 45 with type 1 diabetes. This chain joins TRBV28 and TRBJ2-6; D ambiguous. The CDR3 region has the DNA TGTGCCAGCAGGGTGGCTGGGGCCAACGTCCTGACTTTC. Protein product: CASRVAGANVLTF.